The clone carrying this TCR beta chain has just a few counts. TCR beta CDR3 region amplification was performed from RNA transcripts. Carried out on the TCR CDR3, a first-round RT-PCR used the HTBI primer set. TCRdb re-called the multiplex PCR reads through MiXCR, storing one row per CDR3 protein. The sample holds more than 250,000 distinct CDR3 sequences, 12% to 15% seen once. The sample originates from a study of T cells in Graves' hyperthyroidism and ophthalmopathy. The diagnoses drew upon clinical symptoms, serum thyroxine and TRAb, thyroid ultrasound and orbital computed tomography. What was sequenced was blood. The TCR sequence derives from a woman in her forties or fifties with Graves' hyperthyroidism that later progressed to Graves' ophthalmopathy.

The CDR3 bases are TGTGCCAGCAGCGTAGATACAGGGACCTATGGCTACACCTTC. It encodes CASSVDTGTYGYTF. This rearrangement joins TRBV9 to TRBJ1-2; maybe TRBD1 (6 bases). Per germline, CDR1 SGDLS and CDR2 YYNGEE. CDR3 length equals 14 residues. Trimming removed 0 bases at V and 4 bases at J, with 10 bases between.